The entry below describes one T cell receptor (beta chain). Antigen specificity is unknown. The data were taken from a study of cytomegalovirus exposure and HLA in healthy donors. Study-wide results and limits: DRB1 showed the most TCR associations and HLA-C the fewest in a later analysis, as rates varied by HLA locus. Rarity marked most TCR sequences, yet some public TCRs occurred in many donors. The authors later found most CMV-associated TCR beta chains appeared HLA-restricted.

PCR primers comprised 60 Vbeta and 13 Jbeta primers. Clones were read by immunoSEQ multiplex PCR, and TCRdb kept only the in-frame ones, dropping some. The data show some 160,000 clones, with 77% seen just once and about 1.3% held by the top ten. The V end was cut by 6 bases, the J end by 1 base, with 7 bases between. CDR3 size: 11 residues. Germline-derived CDR1 and CDR2 are GTSNPN and SVGIG (reference sequence). The chain joins TRBV30 to TRBJ2-7, with unresolved D. This sequence was found in a woman in her twenties or thirties in good health and CMV-seronegative. Sequencing used PBMCs. CDR3 DNA: TGTGCCTGTAGGAGATCCTACGAGCAGTACTTC. Protein product: CACRRSYEQYF.